A selection of T cell receptor beta chains follows, all from one sample in a study of Graves' ophthalmopathy and Graves' hyperthyroidism. In TCRdb, the multiplex PCR reads were re-called with MiXCR into one record per CDR3 protein. The data contain around 600,000 distinct CDR3 sequences, under 50% of them seen just once; the ten biggest clones take up more than 2.5%. The sequenced material came from peripheral blood. The receptors derive from an adult man with Graves' ophthalmopathy. CDR3s include the opening cysteine and the closing phenylalanine or tryptophan. D genes are given only for firm matches. Clone size is stated in some rows and not others, as once, few, many or a class when expanded.

TRBJ2-2 - - TRBV7-9 TGTGCCAGCAGCCTAAAGATCGGGGAGCTGTTTTTT CASSLKIGELFF
TRBJ2-5 - TRBD1 TRBV5-4 TGTGCCGGCGCCTCAATTGGGGACAGACAAGAGACCCAGTACTTC CAGASIGDRQETQYF
TRBJ2-1 - - TRBV12-3/TRBV12-4 TGTGTCAGCAGCCTGACTAGTACGGGTGAGCAGTTCTTC CVSSLTSTGEQFF
TRBJ1-1 - TRBD1 TRBV7-8 TGTGCCAGCAGCCCAGGGACAGGTTCAAACACTGAAGCTCTCTTT CASSPGTGSNTEALF
TRBJ2-6 few - TRBV11-3 TGTGCCAGCAGCTCTCAGGCCAGCTCTGGGGCCAACGTCCTGACTTTC CASSSQASSGANVLTF
TRBJ1-6 few TRBD1 TRBV10-3 TGTGCCAGCAGGCCCCGCGGACAGGGAAATTCACCCCTCCACTTT CASRPRGQGNSPLHF
TRBJ2-2 - TRBD2 TRBV20-1 TGCAGTGCTAGAGGGACTAGCCCGAACACCGGGGAGCTGTTTTTT CSARGTSPNTGELFF
TRBJ2-1 - - TRBV7-6 TGTGCCAGCAGCTTACATGGGGGGGGCGAGCAGTTCTTC CASSLHGGGEQFF
TRBJ1-3 many - TRBV5-1 TGCGCCAGCAGCTTGGCCTGGGGTGGAAACACCATATATTTT CASSLAWGGNTIYF
TRBJ1-2 few - TRBV12-3/TRBV12-4 TGTGCCAGCAGTTTAAAAAGTGGCTACACCTTC CASSLKSGYTF
TRBJ2-7 many - TRBV10-3 TGTGCCATCAGTGAGTCGATAGAACAGGCAATACCCTACGAGCAGTACTTC CAISESIEQAIPYEQYF
TRBJ1-1 - - TRBV7-8 TGTGCCAGCAGCTTAGCGATTCGGCTAGCGGCTTTCTTT CASSLAIRLAAFF
TRBJ1-2 many - TRBV5-1 TGCGCCAGCGGGACCGGTAACTATGGCTACACCTTC CASGTGNYGYTF
TRBJ1-1 - - TRBV29-1 TGCAGCGTTGAGCCGGACGGGAACACTGAAGCTTTCTTT CSVEPDGNTEAFF
TRBJ1-2 - - TRBV29-1 TGCAGCGGAGGGAGGGACTATGGCTACACCTTC CSGGRDYGYTF
TRBJ1-1 few TRBD1 TRBV2 TGTGCCAGCGGAAGACCGGGACAGTTGAACACTGAAGCTTTCTTT CASGRPGQLNTEAFF
TRBJ2-7 many TRBD2 TRBV19 TGTGCCAGCGCCCCGGGGGGGAGGCTCTACGAGCAGTACTTC CASAPGGRLYEQYF
TRBJ1-4 few - TRBV6-1 TGTGCCAGCAGTGAAACGGGATGGGCCAGGAATGAAAAACTGTTTTTT CASSETGWARNEKLFF
TRBJ2-6 many - TRBV6-6 TGTGCCAGCAGTTTAACAGGGACCTCTGGGGCCAACGTCCTGACTTTC CASSLTGTSGANVLTF
TRBJ1-1 many - TRBV12-3/TRBV12-4 TGTGCCAGCGACCCCATCGGGAGAACCTTGAACACTGAAGCTTTCTTT CASDPIGRTLNTEAFF